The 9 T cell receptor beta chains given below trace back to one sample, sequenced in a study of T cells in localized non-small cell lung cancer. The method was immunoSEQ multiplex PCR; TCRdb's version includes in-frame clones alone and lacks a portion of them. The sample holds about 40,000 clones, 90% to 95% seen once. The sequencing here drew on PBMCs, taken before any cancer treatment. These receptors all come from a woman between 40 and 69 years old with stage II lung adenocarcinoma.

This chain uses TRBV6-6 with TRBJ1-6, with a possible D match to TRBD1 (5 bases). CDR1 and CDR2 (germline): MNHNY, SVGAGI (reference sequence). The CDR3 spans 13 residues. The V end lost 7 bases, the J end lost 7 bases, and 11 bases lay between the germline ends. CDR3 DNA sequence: TGTGCCAGCATGCCCGGGACCAATTCACCCCTCCACTTT. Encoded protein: CASMPGTNSPLHF.

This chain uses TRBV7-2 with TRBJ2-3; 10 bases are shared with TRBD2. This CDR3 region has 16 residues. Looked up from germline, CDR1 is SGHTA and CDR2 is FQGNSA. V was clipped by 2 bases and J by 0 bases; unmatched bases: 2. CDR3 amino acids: CASSLSSGGSTDTQYF. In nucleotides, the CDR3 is TGTGCCAGCAGCTTATCTAGCGGGGGTAGCACAGATACGCAGTATTTT.

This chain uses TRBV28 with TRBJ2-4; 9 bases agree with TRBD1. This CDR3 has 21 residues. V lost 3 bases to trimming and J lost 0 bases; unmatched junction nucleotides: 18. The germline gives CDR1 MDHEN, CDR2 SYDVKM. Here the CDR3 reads CASSFISSGTGFWEAKNIQYF. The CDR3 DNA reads TGTGCCAGCAGTTTCATTTCCTCGGGGACAGGGTTCTGGGAAGCCAAAAACATTCAGTACTTC.

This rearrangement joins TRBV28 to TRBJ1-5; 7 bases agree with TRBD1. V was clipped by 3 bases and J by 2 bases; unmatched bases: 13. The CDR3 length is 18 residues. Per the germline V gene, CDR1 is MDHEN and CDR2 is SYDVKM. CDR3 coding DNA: TGTGCCAGCAGTTTCGGGCTTTGGGGCAGGGGGGGCAATCAGCCCCAGCATTTT. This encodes CASSFGLWGRGGNQPQHF. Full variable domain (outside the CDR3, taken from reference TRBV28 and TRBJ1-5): DVKVTQSSRYLVKRTGEKVFLECVQDMDHENMFWYRQDPGLGLRLIYFSYDVKMKEKGDIPEGYSVSREKKERFSLILESASTNQTSMYLCASSFGLWGRGGNQPQHFGDGTRLSIL.

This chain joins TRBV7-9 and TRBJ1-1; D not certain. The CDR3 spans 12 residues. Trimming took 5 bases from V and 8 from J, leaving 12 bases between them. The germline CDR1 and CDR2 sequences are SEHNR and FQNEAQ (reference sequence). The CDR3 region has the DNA TGTGCCAGCAGCCCCGCTCAGATGGAAGCTTTCTTT. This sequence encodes CASSPAQMEAFF.

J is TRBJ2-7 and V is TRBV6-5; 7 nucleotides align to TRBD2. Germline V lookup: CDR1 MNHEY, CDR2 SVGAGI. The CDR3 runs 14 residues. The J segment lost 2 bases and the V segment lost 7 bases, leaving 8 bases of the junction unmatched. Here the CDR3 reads CASTPTSRAYEQYF. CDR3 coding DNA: TGTGCCAGCACCCCGACTAGCAGGGCCTACGAGCAGTACTTC.

Written as DNA, the CDR3 is TGTGCCAGTTTTTCCTGCGGGCCTTCCTACAATGAGCAGTTCTTC. Residues: CASFSCGPSYNEQFF. The rearrangement uses TRBV19 and TRBJ2-1, with D perhaps matching TRBD2 (5 bases). V gave up 8 bases and J gave up 1 base, with 15 bases separating them. The CDR3 has 15 residues. CDR1 LNHDA and CDR2 SQIVND come from the germline V gene (reference sequence).

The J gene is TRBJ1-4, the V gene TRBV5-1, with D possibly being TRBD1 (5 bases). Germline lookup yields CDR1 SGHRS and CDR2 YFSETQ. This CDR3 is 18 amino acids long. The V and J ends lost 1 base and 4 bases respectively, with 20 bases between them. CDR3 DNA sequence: TGCGCCAGCAGCTTGAAGCAGGGAGGGAATCAGGGTAATGAAAAACTGTTTTTT. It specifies CASSLKQGGNQGNEKLFF.

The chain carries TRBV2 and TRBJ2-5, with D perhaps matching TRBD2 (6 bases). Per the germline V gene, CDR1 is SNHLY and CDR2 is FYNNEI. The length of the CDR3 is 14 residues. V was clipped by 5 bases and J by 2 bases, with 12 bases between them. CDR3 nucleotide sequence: TGTGCCAGCAGTTTTGGGACTTTGCAAGAGACCCAGTACTTC. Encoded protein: CASSFGTLQETQYF.